The source of this TCR beta chain is a study of cytomegalovirus exposure and HLA in healthy donors. Background on the study: Out of 350 to 400 genotyped donors, roughly 80% belonged to the Caucasian-associated ancestry cluster.

This clone was found a few times. Its target is not known. Findings and caveats of the study: Earlier analysis yielded a pattern in which most TCR beta V segments were productive about 90% or about 30% of the time.

Sampled while nominally healthy, donors likely had unrecorded immune exposures. Vbeta (60) and Jbeta (13) primers were used in the PCR. Clones were sequenced by immunoSEQ multiplex PCR, and TCRdb holds only the in-frame ones, with some missing. The sample consists of 150,000 to 200,000 clones, around 69% of them appearing once. The sequenced sample was PBMCs. The sequence derives from a man between 60 and 75 years old in good health and CMV-seronegative.

The CDR3 nucleotides read TGTGCCAGCAGCTTAGGGGGACAGGGGGCGGGTAACTATGGCTACACCTTC. This gives the protein CASSLGGQGAGNYGYTF. The chain recombines TRBV7-2 with TRBJ1-2; 12 nucleotides line up with TRBD1. V lost 1 base to trimming and J lost 1 base; unmatched junction nucleotides: 4. The CDR3 extends over 17 amino acids. Germline-derived CDR1 and CDR2 are SGHTA and FQGNSA.